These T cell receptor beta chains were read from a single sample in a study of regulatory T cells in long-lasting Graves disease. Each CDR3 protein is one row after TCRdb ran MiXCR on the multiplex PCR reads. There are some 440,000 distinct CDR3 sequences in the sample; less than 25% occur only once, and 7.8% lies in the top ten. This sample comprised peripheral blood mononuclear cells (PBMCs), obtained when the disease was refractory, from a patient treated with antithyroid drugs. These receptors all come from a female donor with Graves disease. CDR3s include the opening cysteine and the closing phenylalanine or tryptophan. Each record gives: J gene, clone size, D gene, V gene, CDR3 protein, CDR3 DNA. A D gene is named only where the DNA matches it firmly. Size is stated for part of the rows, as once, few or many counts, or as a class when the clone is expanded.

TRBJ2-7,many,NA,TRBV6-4,CASSYSPIGAYEQYF,TGTGCCAGCAGTTACTCGCCGATAGGTGCCTACGAGCAGTACTTC
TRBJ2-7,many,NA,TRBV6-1,CASSDTSYEQYF,TGTGCCAGCAGTGACACCTCCTACGAGCAGTACTTC
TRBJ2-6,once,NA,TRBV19,CASAQSSGANVLTF,TGTGCCAGCGCCCAGAGCTCTGGGGCCAACGTCCTGACTTTC
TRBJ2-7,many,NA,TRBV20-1,CSAEAEGVYEQYF,TGCAGTGCTGAGGCTGAGGGGGTCTACGAGCAGTACTTC
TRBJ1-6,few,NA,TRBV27,CASSLQGPRNSPLHF,TGTGCCAGCAGTTTGCAGGGACCGAGGAATTCACCCCTCCACTTT
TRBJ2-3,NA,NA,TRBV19,CASSIDAGSDTQYF,TGTGCCAGTAGTATAGATGCGGGATCCGATACGCAGTATTTT
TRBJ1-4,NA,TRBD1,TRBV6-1,CASSPGQGSTNEKLFF,TGTGCCAGCAGCCCGGGACAGGGCTCTACTAATGAAAAACTGTTTTTT
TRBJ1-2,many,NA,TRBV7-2,CASSLWPGAEYGYTF,TGTGCCAGCAGCTTGTGGCCGGGGGCCGAATATGGCTACACCTTC
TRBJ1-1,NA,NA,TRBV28,CVSRVGSTEAFF,TGTGTCAGCAGGGTGGGGAGCACTGAAGCTTTCTTT
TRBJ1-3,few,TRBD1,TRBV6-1,CASSGQGTSGNTIYF,TGTGCCAGCAGTGGACAGGGAACCTCTGGAAACACCATATATTTT
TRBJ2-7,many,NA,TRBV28,CASSFGVTYEQYF,TGTGCCAGCAGTTTCGGGGTAACCTACGAGCAGTACTTC
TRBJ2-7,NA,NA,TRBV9,CASSGSGEDEQYF,TGTGCCAGCAGCGGCTCAGGGGAAGACGAGCAGTACTTC
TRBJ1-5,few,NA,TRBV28,CASSSGGGYQPQHF,TGTGCCAGCAGTTCCGGAGGCGGGTACCAGCCCCAGCATTTT
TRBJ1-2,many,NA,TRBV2,CASSYQGPNYGYTF,TGTGCCAGCAGTTATCAAGGGCCTAACTATGGCTACACCTTC